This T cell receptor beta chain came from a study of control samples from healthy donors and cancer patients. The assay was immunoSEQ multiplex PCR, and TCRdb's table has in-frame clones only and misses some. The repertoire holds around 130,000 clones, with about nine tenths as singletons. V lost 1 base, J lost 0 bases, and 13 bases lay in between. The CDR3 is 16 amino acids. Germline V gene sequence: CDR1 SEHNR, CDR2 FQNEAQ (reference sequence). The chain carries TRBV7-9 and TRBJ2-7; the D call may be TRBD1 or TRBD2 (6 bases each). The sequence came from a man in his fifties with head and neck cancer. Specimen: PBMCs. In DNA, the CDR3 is TGTGCCAGCAGCTTAGTCGGAGGGACAAGCTCCTACGAGCAGTACTTC. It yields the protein CASSLVGGTSSYEQYF.